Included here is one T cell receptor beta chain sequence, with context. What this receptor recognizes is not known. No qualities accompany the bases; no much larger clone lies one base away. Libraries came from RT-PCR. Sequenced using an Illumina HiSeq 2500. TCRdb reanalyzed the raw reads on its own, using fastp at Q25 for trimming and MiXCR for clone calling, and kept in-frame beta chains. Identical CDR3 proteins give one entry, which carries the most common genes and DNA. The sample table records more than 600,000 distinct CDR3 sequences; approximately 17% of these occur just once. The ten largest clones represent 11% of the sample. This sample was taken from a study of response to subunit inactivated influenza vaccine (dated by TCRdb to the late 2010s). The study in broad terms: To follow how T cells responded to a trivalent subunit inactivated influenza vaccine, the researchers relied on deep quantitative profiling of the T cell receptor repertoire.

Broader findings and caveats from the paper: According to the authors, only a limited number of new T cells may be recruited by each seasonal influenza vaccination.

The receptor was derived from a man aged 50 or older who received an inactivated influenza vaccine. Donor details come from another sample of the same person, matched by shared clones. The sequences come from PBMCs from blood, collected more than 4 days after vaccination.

The CDR3 protein: CASSLGPTSGGTDTQYF. The DNA sequence follows: TGTGCCAGCAGCTTAGGGCCGACTAGCGGGGGCACAGATACGCAGTATTTT. The chain links TRBV7-6 with TRBJ2-3; 11 middle bases align to TRBD2. From its cysteine to its phenylalanine, the CDR3 spans 17 amino acids. The CDR3 DNA has 51 bases and is translated from base 1. The germline V gene specifies SGHVS as CDR1 and FNYEAQ as CDR2. V and J are trimmed by 1 base and 1 base, and the gene matches miss 4 bases of the junction.